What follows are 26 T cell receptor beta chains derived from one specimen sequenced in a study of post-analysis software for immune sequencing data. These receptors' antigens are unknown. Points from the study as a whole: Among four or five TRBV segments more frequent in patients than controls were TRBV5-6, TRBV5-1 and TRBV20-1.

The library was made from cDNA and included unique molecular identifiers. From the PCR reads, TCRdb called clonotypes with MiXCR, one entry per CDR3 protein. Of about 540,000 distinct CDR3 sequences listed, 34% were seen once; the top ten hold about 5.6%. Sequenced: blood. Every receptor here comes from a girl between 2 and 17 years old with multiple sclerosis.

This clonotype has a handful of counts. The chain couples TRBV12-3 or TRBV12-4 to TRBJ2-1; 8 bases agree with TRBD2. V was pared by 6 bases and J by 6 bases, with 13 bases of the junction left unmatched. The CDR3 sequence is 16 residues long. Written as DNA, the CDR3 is TGTGCCAGCAGCCTATTCGTGGGTGCGGGGGGCAATGAGCAGTTCTTC. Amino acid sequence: CASSLFVGAGGNEQFF.

CDR3 region: CSATGGGVSYNEQFF. DNA for the CDR3: TGCAGTGCTACAGGCGGAGGGGTCTCCTACAATGAGCAGTTCTTC. This sequence joins TRBV20-1 and TRBJ2-1, with D perhaps matching TRBD2 (6 bases). There are 15 residues in the CDR3. V dropped 4 bases and J dropped 0 bases, with 13 bases sitting between them. The germline V gene encodes CDR1 DFQATT and CDR2 SNEGSKA (reference sequence).

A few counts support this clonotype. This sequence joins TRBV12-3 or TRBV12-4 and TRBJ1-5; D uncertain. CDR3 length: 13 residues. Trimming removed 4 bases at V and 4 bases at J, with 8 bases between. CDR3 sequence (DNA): TGTGCCAGCAGTTCTTGGAGTAATCAGCCCCAGCATTTT. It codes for CASSSWSNQPQHF.

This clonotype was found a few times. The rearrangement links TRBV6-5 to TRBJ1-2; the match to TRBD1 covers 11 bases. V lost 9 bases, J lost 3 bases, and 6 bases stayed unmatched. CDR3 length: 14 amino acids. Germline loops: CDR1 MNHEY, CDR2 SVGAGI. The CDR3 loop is CASWRTGGDYGYTF. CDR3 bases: TGTGCCAGTTGGCGGACAGGGGGCGACTATGGCTACACCTTC.

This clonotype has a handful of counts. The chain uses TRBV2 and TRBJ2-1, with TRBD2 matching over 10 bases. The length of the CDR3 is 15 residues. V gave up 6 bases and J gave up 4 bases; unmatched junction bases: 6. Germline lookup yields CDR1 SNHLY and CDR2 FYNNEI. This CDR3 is CASRELAGIYNEQFF. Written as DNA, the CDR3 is TGTGCCAGCAGGGAACTAGCGGGGATATACAATGAGCAGTTCTTC.

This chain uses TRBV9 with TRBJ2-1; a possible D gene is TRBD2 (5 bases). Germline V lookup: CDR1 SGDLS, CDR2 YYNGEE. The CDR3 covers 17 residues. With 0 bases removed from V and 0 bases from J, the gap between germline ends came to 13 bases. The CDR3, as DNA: TGTGCCAGCAGCGTAGTAGCGCGTATGAGCTCCTACAATGAGCAGTTCTTC. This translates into CASSVVARMSSYNEQFF.

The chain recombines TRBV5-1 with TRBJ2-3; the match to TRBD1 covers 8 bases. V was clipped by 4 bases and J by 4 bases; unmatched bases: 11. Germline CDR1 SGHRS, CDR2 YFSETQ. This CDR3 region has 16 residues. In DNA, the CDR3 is TGCGCCAGCAGCCTCCGACAGGGGAGACTATCAGATACGCAGTATTTT. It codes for CASSLRQGRLSDTQYF.

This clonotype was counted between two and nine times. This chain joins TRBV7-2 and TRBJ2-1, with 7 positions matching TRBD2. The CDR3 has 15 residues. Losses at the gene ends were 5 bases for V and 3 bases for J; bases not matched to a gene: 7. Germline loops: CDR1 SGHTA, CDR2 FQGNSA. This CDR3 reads CASSVLASNYNEQFF. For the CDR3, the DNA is TGTGCCAGCAGCGTACTAGCGAGCAACTACAATGAGCAGTTCTTC.

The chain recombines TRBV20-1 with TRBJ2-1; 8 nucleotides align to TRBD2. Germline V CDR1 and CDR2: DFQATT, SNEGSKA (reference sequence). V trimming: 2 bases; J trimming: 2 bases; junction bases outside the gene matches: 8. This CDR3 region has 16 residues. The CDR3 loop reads CSARPQRGLPYNEQFF. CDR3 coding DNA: TGCAGTGCTAGACCCCAGCGGGGGCTTCCCTACAATGAGCAGTTCTTC.

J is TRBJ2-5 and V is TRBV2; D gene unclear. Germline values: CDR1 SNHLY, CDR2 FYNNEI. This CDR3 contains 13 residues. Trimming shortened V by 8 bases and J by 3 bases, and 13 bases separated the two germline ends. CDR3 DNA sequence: TGTGCCAGCTCTTTATATGGCGAAGAGACCCAGTACTTC. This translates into CASSLYGEETQYF.

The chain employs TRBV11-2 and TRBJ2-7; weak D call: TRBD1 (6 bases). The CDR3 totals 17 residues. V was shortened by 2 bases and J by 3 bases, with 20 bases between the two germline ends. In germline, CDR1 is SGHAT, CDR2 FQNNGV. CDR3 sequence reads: CASSLSNGDTDLYEQYF. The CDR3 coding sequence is TGTGCCAGCAGCTTAAGTAATGGGGACACCGACCTCTACGAGCAGTACTTC.

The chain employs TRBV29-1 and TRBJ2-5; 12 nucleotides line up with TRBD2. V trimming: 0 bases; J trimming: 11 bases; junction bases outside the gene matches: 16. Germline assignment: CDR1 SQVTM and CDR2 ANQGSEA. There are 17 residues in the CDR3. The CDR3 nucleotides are TGCAGCGTTGAAGATCCTAGCGGGGGGGGGCGGTACAATGAGCAGTACTTC. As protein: CSVEDPSGGGRYNEQYF.

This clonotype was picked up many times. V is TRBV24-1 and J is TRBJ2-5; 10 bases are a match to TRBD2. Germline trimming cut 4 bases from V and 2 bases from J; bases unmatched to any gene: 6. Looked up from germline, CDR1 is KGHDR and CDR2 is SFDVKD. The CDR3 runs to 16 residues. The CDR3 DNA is TGTGCCACCAGTGACCGGACTAGCGGCCCGCAAGAGACCCAGTACTTC. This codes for CATSDRTSGPQETQYF.

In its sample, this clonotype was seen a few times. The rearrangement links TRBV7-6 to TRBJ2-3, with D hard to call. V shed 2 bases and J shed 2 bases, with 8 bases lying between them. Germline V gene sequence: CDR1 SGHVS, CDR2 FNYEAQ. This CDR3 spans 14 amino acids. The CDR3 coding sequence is TGTGCCAGCAGCTTAACAGACGACACAGATACGCAGTATTTT. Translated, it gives CASSLTDDTDTQYF.

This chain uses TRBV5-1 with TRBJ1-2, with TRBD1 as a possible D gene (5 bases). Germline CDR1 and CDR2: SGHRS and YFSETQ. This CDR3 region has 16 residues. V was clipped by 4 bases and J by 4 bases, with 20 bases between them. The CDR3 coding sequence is TGCGCCAGCAGCCCCGCCGGCCGGGGGGAGCTCTATGGCTACACCTTC. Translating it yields CASSPAGRGELYGYTF.

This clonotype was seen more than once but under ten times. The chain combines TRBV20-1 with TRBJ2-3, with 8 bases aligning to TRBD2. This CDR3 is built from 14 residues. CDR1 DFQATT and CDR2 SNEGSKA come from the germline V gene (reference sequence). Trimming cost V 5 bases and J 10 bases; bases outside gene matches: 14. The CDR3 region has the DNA TGCAGTGCTGACTCGGGAGGGCTAGCGTACGCGCAGTATTTT. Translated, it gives CSADSGGLAYAQYF.

DNA for the CDR3: TGCGCCAGCAGCCCGGGGATTCCCCACAATGAGCAGTTCTTC. Encoded protein: CASSPGIPHNEQFF. This chain uses TRBV5-1 with TRBJ2-1; a weak D match, TRBD2 (5 bases). Trimming left V 4 bases short and J 5 bases short, with 13 bases between. This CDR3 has 14 residues. The V gene's germline CDR1 is SGHRS and CDR2 YFSETQ.

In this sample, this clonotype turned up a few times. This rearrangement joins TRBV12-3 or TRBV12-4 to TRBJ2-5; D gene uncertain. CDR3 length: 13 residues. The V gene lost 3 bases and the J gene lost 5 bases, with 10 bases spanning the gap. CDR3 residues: CASSFLLGETQYF. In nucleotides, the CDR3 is TGTGCCAGCAGTTTCTTGTTGGGGGAGACCCAGTACTTC.

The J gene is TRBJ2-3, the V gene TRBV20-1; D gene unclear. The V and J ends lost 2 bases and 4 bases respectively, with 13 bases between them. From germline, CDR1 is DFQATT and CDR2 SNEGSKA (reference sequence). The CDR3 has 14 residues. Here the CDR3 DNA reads TGCAGTGCTAGAAGATCGGATCGGGCAGATACGCAGTATTTT. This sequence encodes CSARRSDRADTQYF.

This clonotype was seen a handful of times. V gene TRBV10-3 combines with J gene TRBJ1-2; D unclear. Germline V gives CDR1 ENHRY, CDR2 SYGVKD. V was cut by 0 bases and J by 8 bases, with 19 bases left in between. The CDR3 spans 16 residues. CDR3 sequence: CAISESRFGEQEGYTF. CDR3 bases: TGTGCCATCAGTGAGTCGAGATTTGGTGAGCAGGAAGGCTACACCTTC.

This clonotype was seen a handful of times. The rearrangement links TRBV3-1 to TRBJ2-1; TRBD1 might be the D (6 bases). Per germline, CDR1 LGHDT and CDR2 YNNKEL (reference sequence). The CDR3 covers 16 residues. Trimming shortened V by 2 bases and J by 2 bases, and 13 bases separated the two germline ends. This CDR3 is CASSQRWGPTYNEQFF. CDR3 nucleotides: TGTGCCAGCAGCCAAAGGTGGGGGCCCACCTACAATGAGCAGTTCTTC.

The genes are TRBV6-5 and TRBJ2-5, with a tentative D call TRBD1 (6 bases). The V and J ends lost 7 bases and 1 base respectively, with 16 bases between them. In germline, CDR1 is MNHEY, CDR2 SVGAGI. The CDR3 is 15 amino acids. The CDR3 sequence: CASIPRRGVQETQYF. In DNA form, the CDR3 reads TGTGCCAGCATCCCCCGCAGGGGAGTCCAAGAGACCCAGTACTTC.

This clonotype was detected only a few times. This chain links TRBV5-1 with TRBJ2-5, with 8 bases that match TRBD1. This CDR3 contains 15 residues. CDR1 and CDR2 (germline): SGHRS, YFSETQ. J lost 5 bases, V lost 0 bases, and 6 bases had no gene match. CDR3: CASSLGQGQGETQYF. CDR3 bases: TGCGCCAGCAGCTTGGGACAGGGGCAAGGGGAGACCCAGTACTTC.

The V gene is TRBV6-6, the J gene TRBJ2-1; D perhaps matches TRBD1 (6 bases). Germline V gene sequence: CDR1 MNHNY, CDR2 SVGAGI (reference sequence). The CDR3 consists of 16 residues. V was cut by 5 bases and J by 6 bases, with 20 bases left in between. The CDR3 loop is CASSPRGQGRINEQFF. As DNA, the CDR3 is TGTGCCAGCAGTCCTCGGGGCCAGGGGAGAATCAATGAGCAGTTCTTC.

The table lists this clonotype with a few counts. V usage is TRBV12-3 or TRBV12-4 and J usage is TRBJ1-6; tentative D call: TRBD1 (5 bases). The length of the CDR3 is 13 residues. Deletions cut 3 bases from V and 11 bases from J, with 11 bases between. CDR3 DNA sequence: TGTGCCAGCAGTTTGGGGCCTACTCCACCCCTCCACTTT. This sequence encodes CASSLGPTPPLHF.

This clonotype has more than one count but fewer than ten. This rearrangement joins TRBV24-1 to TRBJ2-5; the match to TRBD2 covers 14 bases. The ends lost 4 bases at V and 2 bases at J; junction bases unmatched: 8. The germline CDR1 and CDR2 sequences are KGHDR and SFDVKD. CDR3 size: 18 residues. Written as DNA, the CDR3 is TGTGCCACCAGTGACCCTGGACTAGCGGGGGGCCCACAAGAGACCCAGTACTTC. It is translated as CATSDPGLAGGPQETQYF.